This entry lists 20 T cell receptor beta chains sequenced from one sample in a study of spatial heterogeneity in lung cancer (dated by TCRdb to 2018 to 2020). Receptor amplification or capture employed 5' RACE. TCRdb records NextSeq 500 as the sequencer. TCRdb trimmed the raw reads at Q25, called clones with MiXCR and kept productive beta chains. Rows with a matching CDR3 protein are joined into one entry that keeps the most common DNA and genes. Here the sample has more than 95,000 distinct CDR3 sequences; 12% occur a single time. Clones ranked in the top ten supply roughly 15% of the sample. The time point label here, explained by the study, means: blood at routine non-recurrence follow-up after resection. TCR sequencing used whole RNA extracted from tumor and nontumor lung tissue, or from cryopreserved PBMC samples, without cell sorting. This sample comprised PBMCs, obtained at follow-up. These receptor sequences come from a male donor with early-stage non-small cell lung cancer.

This chain joins TRBV29-1 and TRBJ2-7; possibly TRBD2 for D (5 bases). The germline V and J ends were trimmed by 4 bases and 5 bases, with 9 bases remaining between them. In germline, CDR1 is SQVTM, CDR2 ANQGSEA. The CDR3 totals 11 residues. Written as DNA, the CDR3 is TGCAGCGTTGGGGAGAGCCACGAGCAGTACTTC. Its protein is CSVGESHEQYF.

This clonotype appeared a few times. The chain joins TRBV6-2 or TRBV6-3 to TRBJ1-5; no clear D. This CDR3 has 13 residues. In germline, CDR1 is MNHEY, CDR2 SVGEGT. The germline V and J ends were trimmed by 2 bases and 7 bases, with 9 bases remaining between them. The CDR3 is CASSYPSTQPQHF. As DNA, the CDR3 is TGTGCCAGCAGTTACCCGAGTACACAGCCCCAGCATTTT.

This clonotype has ten or more counts. The rearrangement joins TRBV28 to TRBJ2-2; unclear D gene. V lost 6 bases and J lost 8, with 19 bases in between. The CDR3 is made up of 15 amino acids. The germline CDR1 and CDR2 sequences are MDHEN and SYDVKM. The CDR3 is CASRGPLGPPGELFF. In nucleotides, the CDR3 is TGTGCCAGCAGGGGTCCACTTGGCCCCCCGGGGGAGCTGTTTTTT.

As for this clonotype: This sequence may be a read error, since a much larger clone differs from it by one base. The chain joins TRBV7-9 to TRBJ1-1; no clear D. This CDR3 has 12 amino acids. The V end lost 5 bases, the J end lost 9 bases, and 13 bases lay between the germline ends. Germline assignment: CDR1 SEHNR and CDR2 FQNEAQ (reference sequence). The CDR3 DNA is TGTGCCAGCAGCGAAAAAGCTCCGAAAGCTTTCTTT. It is translated as CASSEKAPKAFF.

J is TRBJ1-3 and V is TRBV6-4, with D uncertain. CDR1 is MRHNA, CDR2 SNTAGT, per germline. Trimming pared 5 bases from V and 3 bases from J, leaving 17 bases between. This CDR3 is 16 amino acids long. DNA of the CDR3: TGTGCCAGCAGTCTGGCCAACGATACAGATGGAAACACCATATATTTT. It codes for CASSLANDTDGNTIYF.

This clonotype was seen a few times. This sequence joins TRBV7-6 and TRBJ2-1, with TRBD2 matching over 12 bases. CDR1 and CDR2 (germline): SGHVS, FNYEAQ. V was clipped by 0 bases and J by 8 bases; unmatched bases: 5. This CDR3 spans 16 amino acids. The CDR3 loop is CASSLASSGGAYEQFF. The CDR3 coding sequence is TGTGCCAGCAGCTTAGCTTCTAGCGGGGGGGCGTATGAGCAGTTCTTC. Looking up the rest from reference TRBV7-6 and TRBJ2-1 gives the full variable domain: GAGVSQSPRYKVTKRGQDVALRCDPISGHVSLYWYRQALGQGPEFLTYFNYEAQQDKSGLPNDRFSAERPEGSISTLTIQRTEQRDSAMYRCASSLASSGGAYEQFFGPGTRLTVL.

This clonotype was counted only a few times. The CDR3 protein is CASSQEVWVDTQYF. The CDR3 nucleotides are TGTGCCAGCAGCCAAGAGGTATGGGTCGATACGCAGTATTTT. The rearrangement uses TRBV4-2 and TRBJ2-3; D unclear. The length of the CDR3 is 14 residues. Germline CDR1 is LGHNA and CDR2 is YNFKEQ. Trimming took 0 bases from V and 6 from J, leaving 10 bases between them.

This clonotype was observed at least ten times. CDR3 protein: CSARDPTGPLGAFF. Here the CDR3 DNA reads TGCAGTGCTAGAGACCCGACAGGGCCATTGGGAGCTTTCTTT. The rearrangement joins TRBV20-1 to TRBJ1-1, with 7 nucleotides matching TRBD1. J lost 10 bases, V lost 0 bases, and 11 bases had no gene match. The CDR3 has 14 residues. CDR1 is DFQATT, CDR2 SNEGSKA, per germline (reference sequence).

The chain employs TRBV7-9 and TRBJ2-3, with 8 bases lining up with TRBD2. Germline assignment: CDR1 SEHNR and CDR2 FQNEAQ (reference sequence). V was clipped by 5 bases and J by 1 base; unmatched bases: 5. The CDR3 covers 15 residues. CDR3 coding DNA: TGTGCCAGCAGCCAAGGAGCGGGGGGCACAGATACGCAGTATTTT. This sequence encodes CASSQGAGGTDTQYF.

The chain is built from TRBV5-1 and TRBJ1-6; D might be TRBD1 (6 bases). The CDR3 covers 16 residues. The germline gives CDR1 SGHRS, CDR2 YFSETQ. Trimming removed 4 bases from V and 5 bases from J, with 16 bases in between. The CDR3, as DNA: TGCGCCAGCAGCCTAAGACGACAGGCTAATAATTCACCCCTCCACTTT. Translation gives CASSLRRQANNSPLHF.

This clonotype was counted many times. V is TRBV6-5 and J is TRBJ1-2; tentatively, D is TRBD1 (6 bases). The CDR3 totals 15 residues. V shed 7 bases and J shed 4 bases, with 19 bases lying between them. Germline V lookup: CDR1 MNHEY, CDR2 SVGAGI. For the CDR3, the DNA is TGTGCCAGCACTCCCTCACGAGGGGGAAGCTATGGCTACACCTTC. The encoded protein is CASTPSRGGSYGYTF.

The sample holds a few counts of this clonotype. In DNA, the CDR3 is TGTGCCAGCAGCGTAGGGGACAATCCCACCTATGGCTACACCTTC. This gives the protein CASSVGDNPTYGYTF. The rearrangement joins TRBV9 to TRBJ1-2, with TRBD1 as a possible D gene (6 bases). The CDR3 loop spans 15 amino acids. Germline V lookup: CDR1 SGDLS, CDR2 YYNGEE. The ends were cut back, 0 bases at V and 4 bases at J, with 13 bases in the middle.

This clonotype was counted many times. The V call is TRBV7-2, the J call TRBJ2-5; D is possibly TRBD1 (5 bases). Germline V gene data show CDR1 as SGHTA and CDR2 as FQGNSA. Deletions cut 4 bases from V and 5 bases from J, with 14 bases between. The CDR3 is 14 amino acids. The CDR3 protein is CASSSPRSGETQYF. The CDR3 DNA follows: TGTGCCAGCAGCTCCCCAAGGTCAGGGGAGACCCAGTACTTC.

This chain joins TRBV7-9 and TRBJ1-1; D is ambiguous. Germline V lookup: CDR1 SEHNR, CDR2 FQNEAQ (reference sequence). The CDR3 has 15 amino acids. V lost 1 base, J lost 0 bases, and 9 bases lay in between. This CDR3 reads CASSLGGSLNTEAFF. The CDR3 nucleotides are TGTGCCAGCAGCTTAGGAGGCAGCCTGAACACTGAAGCTTTCTTT.

This clonotype was observed at least ten times. A read error may produce the germline difference seen at one junction end. The genes are TRBV7-7 and TRBJ2-5; tentatively, D is TRBD1 or TRBD2 (5 bases each). CDR3 size: 15 residues. CDR1 is SSHAT and CDR2 is FNYEAQ in the germline V gene (reference sequence). The CDR3 protein is CASSASGTAKETQYF. The CDR3 nucleotides are TGTGCTAGCAGCGCCTCCGGGACGGCTAAAGAGACCCAGTACTTC.

This clonotype was observed many times. The CDR3 DNA reads as TGTGCCAGCAGCCAAGGGGGAAGGGAGCAGTACTTC. Its protein is CASSQGGREQYF. The chain carries TRBV6-2 or TRBV6-3 and TRBJ2-7; tentative D call: TRBD1 (6 bases). CDR1 and CDR2 (germline): MNHEY, SVGEGT. Trimming shortened V by 6 bases and J by 7 bases, and 13 bases separated the two germline ends. The CDR3 loop spans 12 amino acids.

The rearrangement links TRBV18 to TRBJ2-5; D is perhaps TRBD1 (6 bases). This CDR3 has 19 amino acids. Per the germline V gene, CDR1 is KGHSH and CDR2 is LQKENI. V shed 0 bases and J shed 2 bases, with 22 bases lying between them. The CDR3 region is CASSPPTTGFGQRQETQYF. The CDR3 bases are TGTGCCAGCTCACCACCGACCACAGGGTTTGGTCAACGACAAGAGACCCAGTACTTC.

This clonotype was detected ten times or more. This chain joins TRBV20-1 and TRBJ1-5; D remains ambiguous. CDR3 length: 14 residues. With 2 bases removed from V and 2 bases from J, the gap between germline ends came to 10 bases. Per germline, CDR1 DFQATT and CDR2 SNEGSKA (reference sequence). The CDR3 sequence is CSARLPFGNQPQHF. The CDR3 DNA is TGCAGTGCTAGATTGCCTTTCGGCAATCAGCCCCAGCATTTT.

V gene TRBV24-1 combines with J gene TRBJ1-2, with 9 bases lining up with TRBD1. Trimming cost V 2 bases and J 8 bases; bases outside gene matches: 5. This CDR3 is 14 amino acids long. From germline, CDR1 is KGHDR and CDR2 SFDVKD. CDR3 region: CATSDSGQGFGYTF. The CDR3 nucleotides are TGTGCCACCAGTGATTCGGGACAGGGATTCGGCTACACCTTC.

Only a few counts were recorded for this clonotype. V is TRBV15 and J is TRBJ1-4, with TRBD1 identical over 9 bases. V lost 6 bases, J lost 3 bases, and 11 bases stayed unmatched. This CDR3 has 17 residues. In germline, CDR1 is LNHNV, CDR2 YYDKDF (reference sequence). CDR3 DNA: TGTGCCACCAGTCTAAAACAGGGGGCCGGATCTAATGAAAAACTGTTTTTT. Its protein product is CATSLKQGAGSNEKLFF.